Below, 28 T cell receptor beta chains from the same sample are listed, as sequenced in a study of glioma-infiltrating T cells after dendritic cell vaccination. Data came from immunoSEQ multiplex PCR; TCRdb stores just in-frame clones and leaves some out. The sample yields under 100,000 clones, under 90% seen once. Sequencing was performed on blood, taken before dendritic cell vaccination. The source of these receptors is a human donor with glioblastoma.

The chain uses TRBV5-1 and TRBJ2-2, with 7 positions matching TRBD2. V gave up 4 bases and J gave up 7 bases; unmatched junction bases: 7. In germline, CDR1 is SGHRS, CDR2 YFSETQ. CDR3 size: 14 residues. The CDR3 protein is CASSRTSPIGELFF. The CDR3 DNA sequence: TGCGCCAGCAGCAGGACTAGTCCCATCGGGGAGCTGTTTTTT.

V gene TRBV7-2 combines with J gene TRBJ2-3; D not resolved. The germline V gene has CDR1 SGHTA and CDR2 FQGNSA. Trimming took 5 bases from V and 1 from J, leaving 4 bases between them. This CDR3 spans 12 amino acids. CDR3 nucleotides: TGTGCCAGCAGCAAGCGCACAGATACGCAGTATTTT. Its protein is CASSKRTDTQYF.

The chain carries TRBV4-2 and TRBJ2-7; possible D gene TRBD2, 5 bases. The CDR3 has 16 amino acids. V was trimmed by 2 bases and J by 0 bases, leaving 14 bases between them. Germline V lookup: CDR1 LGHNA, CDR2 YNFKEQ. This chain's CDR3 is CASSQTSASRSYEQYF. The CDR3 bases are TGTGCCAGCAGCCAAACGAGCGCTAGCCGCTCCTACGAGCAGTACTTC.

The J gene is TRBJ1-2, the V gene TRBV7-5; the D call of TRBD1 is as the table states it, not checked on the DNA. TRBV7-5 is reported as a pseudogene. This CDR3 region has 15 residues. DNA for the CDR3: TGTGTCAGAAGCTTAGTTGGCAGGGGACCTTATGGCTACACCTTC. Translating it yields CVRSLVGRGPYGYTF.

This sequence joins TRBV5-1 and TRBJ2-5; 11 bases align to TRBD2. Looked up from germline, CDR1 is SGHRS and CDR2 is YFSETQ. J was trimmed by 1 base and V by 4 bases; bases with no gene match: 3. This CDR3 has 15 residues. The CDR3 region is CASSPGLAAQETQYF. In DNA form, the CDR3 reads TGCGCCAGCAGCCCGGGACTAGCGGCCCAAGAGACCCAGTACTTC.

V gene TRBV2 combines with J gene TRBJ2-3; 8 bases are shared with TRBD2. The junction had 10 bases not matched to a gene; V was cut back by 8 bases and J by 6 bases. The CDR3 is made up of 14 amino acids. Germline assignment: CDR1 SNHLY and CDR2 FYNNEI. The CDR3 spells CASRAGVPIDTQYF. The CDR3 DNA is TGTGCCAGCCGAGCGGGAGTCCCGATCGATACGCAGTATTTT.

This chain connects TRBV15 to TRBJ2-4; the D gene is possibly TRBD1 (6 bases). This CDR3 is built from 15 residues. Trimming took 0 bases from V and 7 from J, leaving 13 bases between them. CDR1 is LNHNV, CDR2 YYDKDF, per germline (reference sequence). This chain's CDR3 is CATSRDPNQGNIQYF. The CDR3 DNA sequence: TGTGCCACCAGCAGAGATCCGAATCAGGGGAACATTCAGTACTTC. The variable domain in full, with the rest retrieved from reference TRBV15 and TRBJ2-4, is DAMVIQNPRYQVTQFGKPVTLSCSQTLNHNVMYWYQQKSSQAPKLLFHYYDKDFNNEADTPDNFQSRRPNTSFCFLDIRSPGLGDTAMYLCATSRDPNQGNIQYFGAGTRLSVL.

The count of this clone is one. The chain links TRBV4-1 to TRBJ2-3, with D perhaps matching TRBD2 (6 bases). With 4 bases removed from V and 2 bases from J, the gap between germline ends came to 10 bases. Germline V gene lookup returns CDR1 MGHRA and CDR2 YSYEKL. The CDR3 sequence is 14 residues long. CDR3 bases: TGCGCCAGCAGCCTCGCGGGGAACACAGATACGCAGTATTTT. Encoded protein: CASSLAGNTDTQYF.

The chain is built from TRBV11-2 and TRBJ2-1, with D unclear. V lost 0 bases and J lost 0, with 6 bases in between. Germline CDR1 is SGHAT and CDR2 is FQNNGV. This CDR3 region has 15 residues. The CDR3 is CASSLESSSYNEQFF. The CDR3 nucleotides are TGTGCCAGCAGCTTAGAATCGAGCTCCTACAATGAGCAGTTCTTC. The whole variable domain, filled in from reference TRBV11-2 and TRBJ2-1, reads EAGVAQSPRYKIIEKRQSVAFWCNPISGHATLYWYQQILGQGPKLLIQFQNNGVVDDSQLPKDRFSAERLKGVDSTLKIQPAKLEDSAVYLCASSLESSSYNEQFFGPGTRLTVL.

The chain has TRBV19 and TRBJ1-2, with TRBD1 as a possible D gene (5 bases). Germline V gene lookup returns CDR1 LNHDA and CDR2 SQIVND (reference sequence). V lost 1 base and J lost 6, with 15 bases in between. This CDR3 spans 15 amino acids. CDR3 region: CASSIGLTVYHGYTF. As DNA, the CDR3 is TGTGCCAGTAGTATAGGTTTGACAGTCTACCATGGCTACACCTTC.

The chain combines TRBV6-6 with TRBJ2-7, with 11 bases fitting TRBD1. V gave up 6 bases and J gave up 2 bases; unmatched junction bases: 3. The CDR3 spans 14 residues. Per the germline V gene, CDR1 is MNHNY and CDR2 is SVGAGI (reference sequence). Here the CDR3 reads CASRPGQGAYEQYF. Here the CDR3 DNA reads TGTGCCAGCAGACCGGGACAGGGGGCCTACGAGCAGTACTTC.

The count of this clone is one. The chain employs TRBV10-3 and TRBJ1-1; 10 nucleotides align to TRBD1. The V gene's germline CDR1 is ENHRY and CDR2 SYGVKD. CDR3 size: 16 residues. V shed 6 bases and J 2 bases; nucleotides not matched to a gene: 9. CDR3 region: CAISDLTGGFNTEAFF. The CDR3, as DNA: TGTGCCATCAGCGACTTGACAGGGGGCTTCAACACTGAAGCTTTCTTT.

The V gene is TRBV27, the J gene TRBJ2-7; weak D call: TRBD2 (6 bases). Germline-derived CDR1 and CDR2 are MNHEY and SMNVEV (reference sequence). Trimming stripped 5 bases from V and 4 bases from J, with 18 bases between. This CDR3 comprises 15 residues. CDR3 bases: TGTGCCAGCAGTCTCAAAACCTTGGAGGGGTACGAGCAGTACTTC. Protein product: CASSLKTLEGYEQYF.

V usage is TRBV7-2 and J usage is TRBJ2-7, with D perhaps TRBD2 (6 bases). V was clipped by 5 bases and J by 3 bases, with 11 bases between them. Germline CDR1 SGHTA, CDR2 FQGNSA. This CDR3 spans 13 amino acids. CDR3: CASSLGTHYEQYF. The CDR3, as DNA: TGTGCCAGCAGCCTTGGGACTCACTACGAGCAGTACTTC.

This clone was seen only a few times. The chain is built from TRBV19 and TRBJ1-1, with 7 bases fitting TRBD1. The V and J ends lost 1 base and 1 base, in that order; junction bases with no gene match: 0. The CDR3 is 14 residues long. The germline gives CDR1 LNHDA, CDR2 SQIVND (reference sequence). The CDR3 here is CASSIGQGNTEAFF. CDR3 coding DNA: TGTGCCAGTAGTATAGGACAGGGGAACACTGAAGCTTTCTTT.

V gene TRBV5-6 combines with J gene TRBJ2-5, with 9 bases identical to TRBD1. J was trimmed by 5 bases and V by 1 base; bases with no gene match: 9. The CDR3 sequence is 16 residues long. Germline-derived CDR1 and CDR2 are SGHDT and YYEEEE. The CDR3: CASSLRTGDGKETQYF. In DNA, the CDR3 is TGTGCCAGCAGCTTGAGGACAGGGGACGGGAAGGAGACCCAGTACTTC. The whole variable domain, filled in from reference TRBV5-6 and TRBJ2-5, reads DAGVTQSPTHLIKTRGQQVTLRCSPKSGHDTVSWYQQALGQGPQFIFQYYEEEERQRGNFPDRFSGHQFPNYSSELNVNALLLGDSALYLCASSLRTGDGKETQYFGPGTRLLVL.

This clone showed up just a few times. CDR3 sequence (DNA): TGTGCCAGCAGAGTGGGACTAGCGGGGGGTGAGCAGTTCTTC. This codes for CASRVGLAGGEQFF. The V and J genes are TRBV7-3 and TRBJ2-1; TRBD2 matches at 15 bases. The V gene's germline CDR1 is SGHTA and CDR2 FQGTGA. This CDR3 has 14 residues. V lost 6 bases and J lost 9; bases outside the gene matches: 3.

The chain combines TRBV5-1 with TRBJ2-7, with TRBD1 matching over 7 bases. CDR1 and CDR2 (germline): SGHRS, YFSETQ. J gave up 2 bases and V 4 bases, and 9 bases lay outside the gene matches. The CDR3 sequence is 15 residues long. Written as DNA, the CDR3 is TGCGCCAGCAGCCGGGTGACAGGGAATACCTACGAGCAGTACTTC. Translating it yields CASSRVTGNTYEQYF.

The chain combines TRBV5-1 with TRBJ2-7, with 8 bases fitting TRBD1. This CDR3 contains 14 residues. CDR1 and CDR2 (germline): SGHRS, YFSETQ. The V gene end was trimmed by 4 bases and the J gene end by 5 bases; junction bases not matched to a gene: 8. The CDR3 nucleotides read TGCGCCAGCAGCGACACAGGGGGTAACGACGAGCAGTACTTC. Its protein is CASSDTGGNDEQYF.

V usage is TRBV2 and J usage is TRBJ1-5, with a tentative D call TRBD1 (6 bases). Germline V lookup: CDR1 SNHLY, CDR2 FYNNEI. V lost 4 bases to trimming and J lost 5 bases, with 12 bases between them. This CDR3 is 14 amino acids long. The CDR3 protein is CASSVEAGDQPQHF. CDR3 coding DNA: TGTGCCAGCAGTGTAGAAGCAGGGGATCAGCCCCAGCATTTT.

The rearrangement uses TRBV5-6 and TRBJ2-3, with 12 bases lining up with TRBD2. Germline lookup yields CDR1 SGHDT and CDR2 YYEEEE. The J segment lost 0 bases and the V segment lost 1 base, leaving 6 bases of the junction unmatched. CDR3 length: 18 amino acids. This CDR3 is CASSLWTSGDTSTDTQYF. As DNA, the CDR3 is TGTGCCAGCAGCTTGTGGACTAGCGGGGACACTAGCACAGATACGCAGTATTTT.

The genes are TRBV18 and TRBJ2-7, with a weak D call TRBD2 (6 bases). The V gene's germline CDR1 is KGHSH and CDR2 LQKENI. There are 14 residues in the CDR3. V lost 6 bases to trimming and J lost 3 bases, with 15 bases between them. As DNA, the CDR3 is TGTGCCAGCTCCGCGGGGAGAGGATACTACGAGCAGTACTTC. It translates to CASSAGRGYYEQYF.

This clone was counted between two and nine times. The chain couples TRBV4-3 to TRBJ2-1; TRBD1 matches at 9 bases. J was trimmed by 9 bases and V by 4 bases; bases with no gene match: 10. The CDR3 is 15 residues long. Germline V gene lookup returns CDR1 LGHNA and CDR2 YSLEER. The chain's CDR3 is CASSRAGTGKSEQFF. In DNA form, the CDR3 reads TGCGCCAGCAGCCGGGCCGGGACAGGGAAATCTGAGCAGTTCTTC.

Concerning this clone itself: The junction does not match germline at one end; this may be a read error. The chain carries TRBV11-3 and TRBJ2-3; D is uncertain. Germline V CDR1 and CDR2: SGHNT, YENEEA. There are 15 residues in the CDR3. In nucleotides, the CDR3 is TGTGCCAGCAGCCTAGAAGGAGTTGGCACAGATACGCAGTATTTT. Translated: CASSLEGVGTDTQYF.

The chain carries TRBV4-3 and TRBJ2-1; 8 bases map to TRBD1. Germline trimming cut 4 bases from V and 8 bases from J; bases unmatched to any gene: 7. The CDR3 spans 14 residues. The germline CDR1 and CDR2 sequences are LGHNA and YSLEER. The CDR3 loop reads CASSPRDRFDEQFF. DNA for the CDR3: TGCGCCAGCAGCCCCCGGGACAGGTTTGATGAGCAGTTCTTC.

The V call is TRBV7-9, the J call TRBJ2-7; TRBD2 aligns across 7 bases. The J segment lost 2 bases and the V segment lost 3 bases, leaving 7 bases of the junction unmatched. Germline CDR1 is SEHNR and CDR2 is FQNEAQ (reference sequence). The CDR3 totals 15 residues. The CDR3 DNA is TGTGCCAGCAGCTTGGGCGGGAGAGCCCCCTACGAGCAGTACTTC. This sequence encodes CASSLGGRAPYEQYF.

The chain couples TRBV7-9 to TRBJ1-6; D is perhaps TRBD1 (6 bases). Germline V gene sequence: CDR1 SEHNR, CDR2 FQNEAQ (reference sequence). This CDR3 has 14 amino acids. V lost 5 bases and J lost 9, with 14 bases in between. CDR3 DNA sequence: TGTGCCAGCAGCCCCTGGACAGACCTTTCACCCCTCCACTTT. Residues: CASSPWTDLSPLHF.

This sequence joins TRBV19 and TRBJ1-1, with 10 bases aligning to TRBD1. Trimming removed 5 bases from V and 4 bases from J; junction bases left unmatched: 7. CDR3 length: 15 amino acids. From germline, CDR1 is LNHDA and CDR2 SQIVND (reference sequence). The DNA of the CDR3 is TGTGCCAGTAGTTTCGGGACAGGGGTGGCCACTGAAGCTTTCTTT. This codes for CASSFGTGVATEAFF. Using reference TRBV19 and TRBJ1-1 for the parts outside the CDR3, the full variable domain is DGGITQSPKYLFRKEGQNVTLSCEQNLNHDAMYWYRQDPGQGLRLIYYSQIVNDFQKGDIAEGYSVSREKKESFPLTVTSAQKNPTAFYLCASSFGTGVATEAFFGQGTRLTVV.